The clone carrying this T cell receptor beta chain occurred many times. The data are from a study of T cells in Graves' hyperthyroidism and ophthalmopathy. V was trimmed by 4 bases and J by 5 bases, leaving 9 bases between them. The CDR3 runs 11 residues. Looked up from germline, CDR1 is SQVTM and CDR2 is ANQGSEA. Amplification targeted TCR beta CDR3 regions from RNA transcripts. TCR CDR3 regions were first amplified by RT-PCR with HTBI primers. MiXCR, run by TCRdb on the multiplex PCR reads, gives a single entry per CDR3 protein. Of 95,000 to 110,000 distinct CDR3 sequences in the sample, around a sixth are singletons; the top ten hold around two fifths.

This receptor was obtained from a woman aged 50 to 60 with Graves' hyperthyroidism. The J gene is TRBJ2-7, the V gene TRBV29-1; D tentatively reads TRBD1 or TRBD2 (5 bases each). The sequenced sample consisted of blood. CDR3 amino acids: CSVVWGNEQYF. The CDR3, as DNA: TGCAGCGTTGTCTGGGGGAACGAGCAGTACTTC.